This T cell receptor (beta chain) was recovered during a study of blood T cell repertoires in COVID-19. Study-level information: COVID-19 samples from acute and convalescent phases originated in the United States, Italy and Spain. T cells, B-cell-depleted T cells, or PBMCs provided the cDNA or gDNA that served as material.

The CDR3 runs to 16 residues. V dropped 4 bases and J dropped 5 bases, with 18 bases sitting between them. Germline values: CDR1 SEHNR, CDR2 FQNEAQ (reference sequence). Assay used: immunoSEQ multiplex PCR; TCRdb lists only in-frame clones, some missing. The sample consists of about 240,000 clones, approximately 90% of them appearing once. Sequencing was performed on peripheral blood. The TCR comes from a man aged 60 to 75 who had recovered from COVID-19. V usage is TRBV7-9 and J usage is TRBJ2-1; a possible D gene is TRBD2 (6 bases). This CDR3 is CASSSGTPRRDNEQFF. Written as DNA, the CDR3 is TGTGCCAGCAGCTCAGGGACTCCGAGACGGGACAATGAGCAGTTCTTC.